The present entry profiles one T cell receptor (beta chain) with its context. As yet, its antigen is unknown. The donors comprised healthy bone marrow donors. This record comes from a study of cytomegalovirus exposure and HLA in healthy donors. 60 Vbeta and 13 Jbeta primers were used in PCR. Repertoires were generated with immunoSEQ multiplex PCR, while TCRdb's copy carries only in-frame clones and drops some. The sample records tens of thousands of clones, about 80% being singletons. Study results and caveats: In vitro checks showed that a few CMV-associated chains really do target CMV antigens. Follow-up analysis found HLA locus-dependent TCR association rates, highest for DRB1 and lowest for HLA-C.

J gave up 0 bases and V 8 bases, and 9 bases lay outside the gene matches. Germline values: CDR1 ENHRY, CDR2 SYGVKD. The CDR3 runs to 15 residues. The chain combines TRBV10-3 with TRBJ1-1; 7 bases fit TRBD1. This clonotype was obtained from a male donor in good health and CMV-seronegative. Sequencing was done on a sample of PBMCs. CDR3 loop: CAIRGQNFVNTEAFF. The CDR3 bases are TGTGCCATCCGGGGACAGAACTTCGTGAACACTGAAGCTTTCTTT.